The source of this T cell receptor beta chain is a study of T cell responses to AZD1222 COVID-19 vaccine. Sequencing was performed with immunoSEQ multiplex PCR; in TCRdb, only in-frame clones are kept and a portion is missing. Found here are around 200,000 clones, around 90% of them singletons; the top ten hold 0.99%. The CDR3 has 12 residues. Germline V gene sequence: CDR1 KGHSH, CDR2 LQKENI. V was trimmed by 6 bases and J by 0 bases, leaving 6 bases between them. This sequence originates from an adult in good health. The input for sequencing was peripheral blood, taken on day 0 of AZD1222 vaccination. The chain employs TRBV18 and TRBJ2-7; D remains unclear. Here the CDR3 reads CASSPSSYEQYF. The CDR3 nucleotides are TGTGCCAGCTCGCCTAGCTCCTACGAGCAGTACTTC.